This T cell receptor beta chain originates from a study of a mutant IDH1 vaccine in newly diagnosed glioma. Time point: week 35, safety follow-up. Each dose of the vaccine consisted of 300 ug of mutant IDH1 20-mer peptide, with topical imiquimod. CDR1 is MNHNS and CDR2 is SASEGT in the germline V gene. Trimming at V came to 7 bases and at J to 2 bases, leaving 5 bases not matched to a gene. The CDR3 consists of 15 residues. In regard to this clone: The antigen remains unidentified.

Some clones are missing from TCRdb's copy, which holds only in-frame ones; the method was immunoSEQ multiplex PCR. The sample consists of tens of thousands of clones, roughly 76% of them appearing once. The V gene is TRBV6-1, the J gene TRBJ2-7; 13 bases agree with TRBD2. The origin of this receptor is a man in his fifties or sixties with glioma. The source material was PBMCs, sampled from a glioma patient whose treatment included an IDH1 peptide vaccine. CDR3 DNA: TGTGCCAGCAAACTAGCGGGAGGGGGAACCTACGAGCAGTACTTC. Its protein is CASKLAGGGTYEQYF.